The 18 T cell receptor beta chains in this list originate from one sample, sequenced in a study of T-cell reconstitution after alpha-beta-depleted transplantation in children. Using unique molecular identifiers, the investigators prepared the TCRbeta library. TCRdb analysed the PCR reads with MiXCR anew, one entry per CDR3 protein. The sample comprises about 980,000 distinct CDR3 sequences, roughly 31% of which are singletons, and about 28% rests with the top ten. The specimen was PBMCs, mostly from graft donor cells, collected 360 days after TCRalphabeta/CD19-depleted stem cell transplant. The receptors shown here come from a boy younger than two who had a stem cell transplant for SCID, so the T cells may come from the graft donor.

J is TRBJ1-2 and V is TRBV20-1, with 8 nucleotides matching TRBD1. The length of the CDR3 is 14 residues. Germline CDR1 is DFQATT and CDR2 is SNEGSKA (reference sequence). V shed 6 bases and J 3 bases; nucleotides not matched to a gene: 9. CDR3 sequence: CSAPGTGGYYGYTF. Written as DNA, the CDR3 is TGCAGTGCCCCCGGGACAGGAGGCTACTATGGCTACACCTTC.

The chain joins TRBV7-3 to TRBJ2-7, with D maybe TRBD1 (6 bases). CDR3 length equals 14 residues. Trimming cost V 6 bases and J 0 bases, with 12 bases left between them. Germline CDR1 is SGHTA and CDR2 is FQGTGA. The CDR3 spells CASRKGDSSYEQYF. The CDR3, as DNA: TGTGCCAGCAGAAAGGGGGATAGCTCCTACGAGCAGTACTTC.

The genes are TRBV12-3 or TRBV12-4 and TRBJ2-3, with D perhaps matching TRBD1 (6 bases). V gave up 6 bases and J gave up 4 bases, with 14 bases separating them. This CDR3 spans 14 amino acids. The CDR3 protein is CASSRLQGPDTQYF. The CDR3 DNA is TGTGCCAGCAGCCGTCTACAGGGCCCAGATACGCAGTATTTT.

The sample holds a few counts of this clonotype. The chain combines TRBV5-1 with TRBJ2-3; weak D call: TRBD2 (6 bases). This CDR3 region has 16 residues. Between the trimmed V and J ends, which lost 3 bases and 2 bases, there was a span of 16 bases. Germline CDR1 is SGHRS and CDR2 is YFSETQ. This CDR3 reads CASSYGDSTYTDTQYF. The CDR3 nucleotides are TGCGCCAGCAGCTACGGGGACTCCACTTACACAGATACGCAGTATTTT.

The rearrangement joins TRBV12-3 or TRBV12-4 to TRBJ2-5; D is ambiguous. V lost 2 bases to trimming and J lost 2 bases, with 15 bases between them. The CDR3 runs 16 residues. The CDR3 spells CASSLLGPTGQETQYF. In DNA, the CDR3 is TGTGCCAGCAGTTTACTAGGGCCGACCGGGCAAGAGACCCAGTACTTC.

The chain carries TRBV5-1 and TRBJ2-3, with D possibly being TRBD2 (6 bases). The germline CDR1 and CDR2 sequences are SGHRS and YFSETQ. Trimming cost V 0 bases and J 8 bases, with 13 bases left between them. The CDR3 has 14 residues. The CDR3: CASSLGGAEGTQYF. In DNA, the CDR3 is TGCGCCAGCAGCTTGGGGGGCGCGGAGGGTACGCAGTATTTT.

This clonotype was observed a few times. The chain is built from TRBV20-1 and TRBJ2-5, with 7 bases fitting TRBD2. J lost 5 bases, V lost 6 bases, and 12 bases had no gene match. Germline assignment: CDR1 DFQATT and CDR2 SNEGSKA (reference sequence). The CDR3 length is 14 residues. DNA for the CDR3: TGCAGTGCCCGACGGGGGGTGGGGTTGGAGACCCAGTACTTC. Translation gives CSARRGVGLETQYF.

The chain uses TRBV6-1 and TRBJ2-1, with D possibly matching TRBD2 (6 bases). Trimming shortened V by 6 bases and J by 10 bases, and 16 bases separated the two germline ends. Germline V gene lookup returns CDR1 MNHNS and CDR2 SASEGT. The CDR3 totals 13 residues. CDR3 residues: CASSPWTNLEQFF. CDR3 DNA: TGTGCCAGCAGCCCGTGGACTAACCTGGAGCAGTTCTTC.

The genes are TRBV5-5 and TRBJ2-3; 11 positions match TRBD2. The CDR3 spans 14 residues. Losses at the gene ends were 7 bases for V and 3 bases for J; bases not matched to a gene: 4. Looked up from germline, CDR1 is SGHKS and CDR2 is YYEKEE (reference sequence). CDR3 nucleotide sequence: TGTGCCAGCGCCAGGACTAGCGGGACAGATACGCAGTATTTT. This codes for CASARTSGTDTQYF. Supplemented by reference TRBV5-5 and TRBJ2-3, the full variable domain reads DAGVTQSPTHLIKTRGQQVTLRCSPISGHKSVSWYQQVLGQGPQFIFQYYEKEERGRGNFPDRFSARQFPNYSSELNVNALLLGDSALYLCASARTSGTDTQYFGPGTRLTVL.

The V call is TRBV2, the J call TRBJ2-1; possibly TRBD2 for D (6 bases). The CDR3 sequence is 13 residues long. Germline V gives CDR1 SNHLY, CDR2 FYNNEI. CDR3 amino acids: CAPGGPYYNEQFF. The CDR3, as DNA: TGTGCTCCAGGAGGGCCCTACTACAATGAGCAGTTCTTC.

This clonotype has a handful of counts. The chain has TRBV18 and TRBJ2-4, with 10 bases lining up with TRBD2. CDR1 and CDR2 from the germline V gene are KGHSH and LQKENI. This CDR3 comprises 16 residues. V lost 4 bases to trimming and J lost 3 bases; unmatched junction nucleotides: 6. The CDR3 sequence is CASSLGTSVGKNIQYF. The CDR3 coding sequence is TGTGCCAGCTCACTTGGGACTAGCGTAGGCAAAAACATTCAGTACTTC. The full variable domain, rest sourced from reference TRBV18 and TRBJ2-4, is NAGVMQNPRHLVRRRGQEARLRCSPMKGHSHVYWYRQLPEEGLKFMVYLQKENIIDESGMPKERFSAEFPKEGPSILRIQQVVRGDSAAYFCASSLGTSVGKNIQYFGAGTRLSVL.

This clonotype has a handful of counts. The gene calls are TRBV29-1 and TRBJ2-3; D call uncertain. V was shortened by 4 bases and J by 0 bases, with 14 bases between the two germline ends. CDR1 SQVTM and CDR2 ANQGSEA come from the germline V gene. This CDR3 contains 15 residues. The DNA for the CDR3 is TGCAGCGTTGTCCCCCCTCCTTCTAGCACAGATACGCAGTATTTT. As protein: CSVVPPPSSTDTQYF.

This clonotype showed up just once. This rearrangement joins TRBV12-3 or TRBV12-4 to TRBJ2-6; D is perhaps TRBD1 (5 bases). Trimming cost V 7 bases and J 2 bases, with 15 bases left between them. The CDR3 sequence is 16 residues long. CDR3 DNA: TGTGCCAGCACCCGCTCAGGGTCGGCTGGGGCCAACGTCCTGACTTTC. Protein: CASTRSGSAGANVLTF.

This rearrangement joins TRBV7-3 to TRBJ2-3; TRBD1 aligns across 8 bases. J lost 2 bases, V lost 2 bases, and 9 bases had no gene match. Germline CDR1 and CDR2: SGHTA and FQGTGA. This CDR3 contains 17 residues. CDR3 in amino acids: CASSLQGATLSTDTQYF. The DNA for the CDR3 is TGTGCCAGCAGCTTACAGGGGGCGACCCTGTCCACAGATACGCAGTATTTT.

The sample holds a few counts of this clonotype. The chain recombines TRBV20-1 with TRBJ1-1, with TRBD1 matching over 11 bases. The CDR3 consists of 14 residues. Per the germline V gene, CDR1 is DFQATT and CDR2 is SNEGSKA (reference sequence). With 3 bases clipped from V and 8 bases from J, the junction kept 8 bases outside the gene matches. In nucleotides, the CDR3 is TGCAGTGCTAGTAGGACAGGGGGCTGGGGGGAAGCTTTCTTT. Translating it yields CSASRTGGWGEAFF.

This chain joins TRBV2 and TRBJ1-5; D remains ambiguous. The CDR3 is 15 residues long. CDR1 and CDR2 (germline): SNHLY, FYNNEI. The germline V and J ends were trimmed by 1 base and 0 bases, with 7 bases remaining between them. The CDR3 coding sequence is TGTGCCAGCAGTGAAGAGATGACTAGCAATCAGCCCCAGCATTTT. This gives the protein CASSEEMTSNQPQHF.

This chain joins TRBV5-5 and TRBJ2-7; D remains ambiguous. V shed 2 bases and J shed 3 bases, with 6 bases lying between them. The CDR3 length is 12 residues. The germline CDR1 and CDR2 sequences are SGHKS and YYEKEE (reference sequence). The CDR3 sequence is CASSFDLYEQYF. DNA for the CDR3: TGTGCCAGCAGCTTCGACCTCTACGAGCAGTACTTC.

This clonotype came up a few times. The DNA of the CDR3 is TGCGCCAGCAGCTCCTGGGGGAACGGGGAGCTGTTTTTT. It codes for CASSSWGNGELFF. This chain uses TRBV5-1 with TRBJ2-2, with D possibly being TRBD1 or TRBD2 (5 bases each). There are 13 residues in the CDR3. The V gene's germline CDR1 is SGHRS and CDR2 YFSETQ. The germline V and J ends were trimmed by 3 bases and 7 bases, with 10 bases remaining between them.